This T cell receptor (beta chain) was captured by sequencing in a study of T cells in Graves' hyperthyroidism and ophthalmopathy. Patients affected by ophthalmopathy presented a Clinical Activity Score of at least 3, a NOSPECS grade of at least 4, and disease duration below 3 months. The CDR3 consists of 15 residues. The junction had 9 bases not matched to a gene; V was cut back by 5 bases and J by 5 bases. There were TCR beta CDR3 regions amplified from RNA transcripts. With the HTBI primer set, the TCR CDR3 went through a first round of RT-PCR. TCRdb re-derived calls from the multiplex PCR reads in MiXCR, one entry per CDR3 protein. The sample has about 400,000 distinct CDR3 sequences; 13% to 15% are singletons.

This sequence was found in a woman in her fifties or sixties with Graves' ophthalmopathy. V gene TRBV12-3 or TRBV12-4 combines with J gene TRBJ2-7, with TRBD2 matching 10 bases. The sequenced sample was blood. CDR3 in amino acids: CASSGSGTSAHEQYF. For the CDR3, the DNA is TGTGCCAGCAGTGGCTCCGGGACTAGCGCCCACGAGCAGTACTTC.